The 23 T cell receptor beta chains given below trace back to one sample, sequenced in a study of shared clonotypes between healthy human individuals. Using immunoSEQ multiplex PCR, the repertoire was profiled, and TCRdb retains in-frame clones only, with some absent. The repertoire holds nearly 500,000 clones, 76% seen once, with 13% in the top ten. The sequenced sample consisted of PBMCs. The receptors derive from a woman between 35 and 50 years old in good health. Some clones in this sample may be carry-over from other donors' samples.

The V gene is TRBV14, the J gene TRBJ2-5; D unresolved. V lost 4 bases to trimming and J lost 5 bases, with 8 bases between them. Germline V gene sequence: CDR1 SGHDN, CDR2 FVKESK. The CDR3 has 12 amino acids. This CDR3 is CASSPNRETQYF. Written as DNA, the CDR3 is TGTGCCAGCAGCCCCAACCGGGAGACCCAGTACTTC.

Regarding this clone: With a much larger clone just one base away, this may be a read error. The J gene is TRBJ2-5, the V gene TRBV4-2, with no clear D. The tail of the sequence fits TRBJ2-7 better, so the J call may be wrong. The germline CDR1 and CDR2 sequences are LGHNA and YNFKEQ. CDR3 length equals 14 residues. The CDR3 DNA sequence: TGTGCCAGCAGCCAACAACATGGGACCTACGAGCAGTACTTC. Translating gives CASSQQHGTYEQYF.

This clone has a handful of counts. This chain joins TRBV10-3 and TRBJ2-3, with D perhaps matching TRBD2 (6 bases). Germline-derived CDR1 and CDR2 are ENHRY and SYGVKD. CDR3 length: 14 residues. The V end was cut by 4 bases, the J end by 5 bases, with 13 bases between. The CDR3 region has the DNA TGTGCCATCAGTGTACGGGGGATGGGAGATACGCAGTATTTT. Translated, it gives CAISVRGMGDTQYF.

The chain combines TRBV5-4 with TRBJ2-6, with D unresolved. The CDR3 runs to 15 residues. Germline CDR1 reads SGHNT; CDR2 reads YYREEE (reference sequence). The germline V and J ends were trimmed by 3 bases and 3 bases, with 10 bases remaining between them. The CDR3 protein is CASSSELFGANVLTF. The CDR3 DNA is TGTGCCAGCAGCTCAGAGTTGTTTGGGGCCAACGTCCTGACTTTC.

V and J are TRBV7-2 and TRBJ2-5, with a tentative D call TRBD1 (8 bases). The ends were cut back, 7 bases at V and 5 bases at J, with 17 bases in the middle. This CDR3 comprises 14 residues. CDR1 is SGHTA and CDR2 is FQGNSA in the germline V gene. CDR3 region: CASNQGARGETQYF. The CDR3 nucleotides are TGTGCCAGCAACCAGGGGGCGCGGGGGGAGACCCAGTACTTC.

This clone was seen only a few times. The rearrangement joins TRBV7-3 to TRBJ2-7, with 8 bases that match TRBD2. V gave up 5 bases and J gave up 6 bases; unmatched junction bases: 9. CDR3 size: 14 residues. CDR1 and CDR2 from the germline V gene are SGHTA and FQGTGA. This CDR3 is CASSPTGGRAEQYF. CDR3 DNA sequence: TGTGCCAGCAGCCCAACGGGAGGGAGGGCCGAGCAGTACTTC.

This clone was observed a single time. The rearrangement uses TRBV27 and TRBJ1-4; 9 bases are shared with TRBD1. The CDR3 is 17 residues long. Trimming removed 5 bases from V and 2 bases from J; junction bases left unmatched: 9. CDR1 is MNHEY and CDR2 is SMNVEV in the germline V gene (reference sequence). CDR3 in amino acids: CASSPGQGVRTNEKLFF. The CDR3 DNA reads as TGTGCCAGCAGTCCGGGACAGGGAGTTCGGACTAATGAAAAACTGTTTTTT.

V is TRBV28 and J is TRBJ1-3; D call uncertain. The CDR3 is 14 amino acids. V lost 3 bases and J 7 bases, leaving 13 bases between the germline ends. From germline, CDR1 is MDHEN and CDR2 SYDVKM. The CDR3: CASSFQDLRNTIYF. CDR3 nucleotide sequence: TGTGCCAGCAGTTTCCAGGACCTGAGGAACACCATATATTTT.

This chain links TRBV28 with TRBJ2-7; a possible D gene is TRBD2 (5 bases). Between the trimmed V and J ends, which lost 3 bases and 4 bases, there was a span of 13 bases. The CDR3 is 14 residues long. Per the germline V gene, CDR1 is MDHEN and CDR2 is SYDVKM. The CDR3 loop reads CASSLEVLSYEQYF. The CDR3 DNA reads TGTGCCAGCAGTTTGGAGGTTTTAAGTTACGAGCAGTACTTC.

The rearrangement uses TRBV10-3 and TRBJ2-2; 11 bases are shared with TRBD1. The ends lost 6 bases at V and 3 bases at J; junction bases unmatched: 6. Per germline, CDR1 ENHRY and CDR2 SYGVKD. The CDR3 spans 16 residues. The CDR3 region is CAISPDRGRDTGELFF. In nucleotides, the CDR3 is TGTGCCATCAGCCCGGACAGGGGGCGCGACACCGGGGAGCTGTTTTTT.

The count of this clone is one. V usage is TRBV9 and J usage is TRBJ1-2, with D hard to call. The germline gives CDR1 SGDLS, CDR2 YYNGEE. The CDR3 extends over 15 amino acids. Trimming pared 0 bases from V and 3 bases from J, leaving 12 bases between. CDR3 amino acids: CASSVATGPYYGYTF. The CDR3 region has the DNA TGTGCCAGCAGCGTAGCCACCGGGCCATACTATGGCTACACCTTC.

The gene calls are TRBV5-1 and TRBJ2-1, with a possible D match to TRBD1 (7 bases). Trimming cost V 0 bases and J 7 bases, with 17 bases left between them. From germline, CDR1 is SGHRS and CDR2 YFSETQ. CDR3 length: 16 residues. CDR3 in DNA: TGCGCCAGCAGCTTGGCCTCCGGGGCAGGGGGGAATGAGCAGTTCTTC. Amino acid sequence: CASSLASGAGGNEQFF.

This clone was picked up a small number of times. The genes are TRBV28 and TRBJ1-4; no definite D call. V was trimmed by 6 bases and J by 3 bases, leaving 14 bases between them. The CDR3 is 15 amino acids. CDR1 is MDHEN and CDR2 is SYDVKM in the germline V gene. CDR3 sequence reads: CASSRAEVSNEKLFF. The CDR3 DNA follows: TGTGCCAGCAGCCGTGCAGAAGTGTCTAATGAAAAACTGTTTTTT.

CDR3 residues: CASGQGVLEQYF. CDR3 nucleotide sequence: TGTGCCAGCGGACAGGGGGTCCTCGAGCAGTACTTC. The V gene is TRBV2, the J gene TRBJ2-7; TRBD1 matches 10 bases. From germline, CDR1 is SNHLY and CDR2 FYNNEI. The V gene end was trimmed by 8 bases and the J gene end by 6 bases; junction bases not matched to a gene: 4. This CDR3 spans 12 amino acids.

V usage is TRBV28 and J usage is TRBJ1-2, with D perhaps matching TRBD1 (6 bases). CDR1 is MDHEN, CDR2 SYDVKM, per germline. This CDR3 is built from 18 residues. The germline V and J ends were trimmed by 1 base and 8 bases, with 26 bases remaining between them. This CDR3 reads CASSLSGQGSVFGGGYTF. The CDR3 nucleotides read TGTGCCAGCAGTTTATCCGGGCAGGGGAGTGTCTTCGGGGGAGGCTACACCTTC.

This chain connects TRBV19 to TRBJ1-1, with D perhaps matching TRBD1 (5 bases). V shed 3 bases and J shed 7 bases, with 15 bases lying between them. Per germline, CDR1 LNHDA and CDR2 SQIVND (reference sequence). This CDR3 is 14 amino acids long. The CDR3 DNA is TGTGCCAGTAGTATCCCCCCAGGGAAGGGTGAAGCTTTCTTT. Encoded protein: CASSIPPGKGEAFF.

This chain uses TRBV4-2 with TRBJ2-7; D not certain. Germline values: CDR1 LGHNA, CDR2 YNFKEQ. The ends were cut back, 5 bases at V and 7 bases at J, with 12 bases in the middle. This CDR3 has 12 amino acids. The DNA for the CDR3 is TGTGCCAGCAGCTCGCCCGTTGGGGAGCAGTACTTC. It yields the protein CASSSPVGEQYF.

V usage is TRBV19 and J usage is TRBJ2-5, with TRBD2 identical over 11 bases. This CDR3 region has 14 residues. Germline values: CDR1 LNHDA, CDR2 SQIVND (reference sequence). V was pared by 5 bases and J by 5 bases, with 4 bases of the junction left unmatched. CDR3 nucleotides: TGTGCCAGTAGTGCAGTAGCGGGAGGGGAGACCCAGTACTTC. Translation: CASSAVAGGETQYF.

CDR3 protein: CASSEQGGEQYF. For the CDR3, the DNA is TGCGCCAGCAGCGAACAGGGTGGCGAGCAGTACTTC. The J gene is TRBJ2-7, the V gene TRBV5-1; weak D call: TRBD1 (6 bases). The CDR3 contains 12 residues. V was pared by 4 bases and J by 6 bases, with 11 bases between. Germline CDR1 and CDR2: SGHRS and YFSETQ. The variable domain in full, with the rest retrieved from reference TRBV5-1 and TRBJ2-7, is KAGVTQTPRYLIKTRGQQVTLSCSPISGHRSVSWYQQTPGQGLQFLFEYFSETQRNKGNFPGRFSGRQFSNSRSEMNVSTLELGDSALYLCASSEQGGEQYFGPGTRLTVT.

The chain is built from TRBV5-1 and TRBJ2-5; TRBD1 might be the D (6 bases). The CDR3 contains 14 residues. The germline gives CDR1 SGHRS, CDR2 YFSETQ. Trimming cost V 2 bases and J 3 bases, with 11 bases left between them. This CDR3 is CASSFGRGEETQYF. CDR3 bases: TGCGCCAGCAGCTTTGGCAGGGGCGAAGAGACCCAGTACTTC.

In the case of this clone: It may be a read error: a sequence one base away is much more abundant. This chain connects TRBV11-3 to TRBJ2-3; tentatively, D is TRBD2 (5 bases). The CDR3 extends over 14 amino acids. Per the germline V gene, CDR1 is SGHNT and CDR2 is YENEEA. The CDR3 DNA reads TGTGCCAGCAGCCCCCCAAACCTCGGGGATACGCAGGATTTT. Protein sequence: CASSPPNLGDTQDF. Supplemented by reference TRBV11-3 and TRBJ2-3, the full variable domain reads EAGVVQSPRYKIIEKKQPVAFWCNPISGHNTLYWYLQNLGQGPELLIRYENEEAVDDSQLPKDRFSAERLKGVDSTLKIQPAELGDSAVYLCASSPPNLGDTQDFGPGTRLTVL.

This chain uses TRBV19 with TRBJ2-3, with 8 positions matching TRBD2. Germline lookup yields CDR1 LNHDA and CDR2 SQIVND (reference sequence). J lost 2 bases, V lost 5 bases, and 6 bases had no gene match. The CDR3 extends over 15 amino acids. This CDR3 is CASSVTSGLTDTQYF. As DNA, the CDR3 is TGTGCCAGTAGTGTCACTAGCGGCCTCACAGATACGCAGTATTTT.

The gene calls are TRBV4-1 and TRBJ2-5; TRBD1 might be the D (6 bases). The germline gives CDR1 MGHRA, CDR2 YSYEKL. V lost 4 bases and J lost 4, with 16 bases in between. This CDR3 has 15 residues. The DNA for the CDR3 is TGCGCCAGCAGCCTCTCGGTGGTAGGGGGAGAGACCCAGTACTTC. Encoded protein: CASSLSVVGGETQYF.